The entry below gives a single T cell receptor beta chain sequence along with its context. Its antigen specificity is not known. No qualities accompany the bases; no much larger clone lies one base away. These data originate in a study of CD4 T cell repertoires in COVID-19 (dated by TCRdb to the early 2020s). Turning to the overall study: For cross-reactivity analysis, CFSE-low cells were expanded with IL-2 for less than twelve days and were then relabeled and restimulated with spike proteins from other coronaviruses. In COVID-19-recovered individuals, the study described naturally processed CD4+ T cell responses to SARS-CoV-2 spike and nucleoprotein and used TCR Vbeta sequencing to evaluate clonal composition. TCR Vbeta repertoire analysis of SARS-CoV-2-reactive T cells was conducted at the subset level in a few recovered individuals.

General conclusions and limits of the study: Several of the most expanded SARS-CoV-2-reactive clonotypes were shared between two or all three memory subsets, suggesting intraclonal diversification. Consistent with cross-reactivity, between about 6.5 and 26% of SARS-CoV-2 clonotypes also showed up in secondary cultures stimulated with SARS-CoV and/or HKU1 spike.

Taken from the germline V gene, the CDR1 and CDR2 loops are SGHDT and YYEEEE. V loses 4 bases at its end and J loses 7 bases; junction bases beyond the gene matches: 9. The CDR3 spans 16 residues, from the cysteine through the phenylalanine. The only DNA kept is the CDR3, 48 bases in frame from the first base. The meaning of the sample's time point label: sample from a COVID-19-recovered individual after infection. The donors were patients who had gone through COVID-19 ranging from mild to severe and had recovered. Memory T cell samples that were not cultured went straight to sequencing right after ex vivo isolation. CD4+ total memory, central memory, effector memory and circulating T follicular helper cells were isolated from peripheral blood mononuclear cells. Receptor libraries were prepared by the immunoSEQ multiplex PCR assay. Processing in the source paper ran as follows. The Chao-Jaccard similarity index and counts of shared clonotypes were used to quantify repertoire overlap between subsets. What TCRdb holds here is the immuneACCESS table cut down to in-frame rearrangements. Part of the clones is not present; checked against another copy, under half of the missing clones reflect an unresolved V gene, and the others are unexplained. That table furnishes V, J and clone size, whereas the DNA furnished D and trimming. The sample profile shows some 71,000 clones; around 82% of them were found once. The ten largest clones add up to over 0.45% of the sample.

This TCR came from a human donor who had COVID-19. The rearrangement combines TRBV5-6 with TRBJ2-1; 12 central bases correspond to TRBD2. The sequencing used CD4+ T cells from peripheral blood, collected after recovery from COVID-19. This receptor has the CDR3 CASSRLLAGGLNEQFF. In nucleotide form, the sequence is TGTGCCAGCAGCCGACTGCTAGCGGGAGGGCTTAATGAGCAGTTCTTC.